These T cell receptor beta chains were read from a single sample in a study of patients with pleural tuberculosis. TCRdb re-analysed the reads in MiXCR, keeping a single row per CDR3 protein. The data hold 29,000 or so distinct CDR3 sequences, with about a sixth observed a single time. Sequences were obtained from peripheral blood. These receptors were obtained from a human donor with pleural tuberculosis. Each CDR3 is given with its conserved first and last residue. Some rows have no size entry. The others give once, few or many, or a class for an expanded clone.

>TRBV20-1|medium-sized
CSASLQLHF
>TRBV10-3|many
CAISEQDEHEKLFF
>TRBV6-5|many
CASSYIQSYEQYF
>TRBV27|many
CASSSHGGGTEAFF
>TRBV20-1|once
CSARDLGEVFYEQFF
>TRBV19|many
CASSMSASNQPQHF
>TRBV30|.
CALTETYEQYF
>TRBV19|many
CASSIDRVSSYNEQFF
>TRBV28|many
CASSLRGGSYNEQFF
>TRBV19|.
CASKTGGGTHEQYF
>TRBV28|.
CSSQLPDRVSGELFF
>TRBV7-9|many
CASSPAGTGTNYGYTF
>TRBV11-2|.
CASCLEGVREAKNIQYF
>TRBV12-3/TRBV12-4|many
CASSLPGGSYNEQFF
>TRBV2|.
CASATTELGNTMYF
>TRBV19|many
CATAATGNSPLHF
>TRBV30|.
CAWRSAGTGGYEQYF
>TRBV6-1|many
CASSTPDSYEQYF
>TRBV11-2|.
CASDEVALNPTAFF
>TRBV20-1|.
CSAHSGSNHEQFF
>TRBV20-1|.
CSALRTTRTYGYTF
>TRBV19|many
CASTRDFFPNQPQHF
>TRBV24-1|many
CATSDGPVDTQYF
>TRBV4-1|many
CASSQDERGRKNTEAFF
>TRBV7-2|many
CASSLEWGRAYNEQFF
>TRBV7-9|many
CASSLMGPGGEAFF
>TRBV9|many
CASSVAAGWNYEQYF
>TRBV12-3/TRBV12-4|many
CASLGLPSSSYEQYF
>TRBV25-1|many
CASSEREGPGTEAFF
>TRBV20-1|large
CSARDHSMNTEAFF